Presented here are 11 T cell receptor beta chains from one specimen sequenced in a study of siplizumab effects on memory and regulatory T cells. Some clones are missing from TCRdb's copy, which holds only in-frame ones; the method was immunoSEQ multiplex PCR. The sample records 94,000 or so clones, 80% to 95% being singletons. Sequenced sample: CD8+ T cells sorted from blood. Receptor source: a human donor in good health.

The chain combines TRBV27 with TRBJ1-2; D uncertain. Germline V gene lookup returns CDR1 MNHEY and CDR2 SMNVEV (reference sequence). The germline V and J ends were trimmed by 0 bases and 5 bases, with 13 bases remaining between them. The CDR3 covers 15 residues. As DNA, the CDR3 is TGTGCCAGCAGTTTATCGGGAACTATAGGGTATGGCTACACCTTC. This translates into CASSLSGTIGYGYTF.

This chain connects TRBV2 to TRBJ2-7, with 9 positions matching TRBD1. The CDR3 covers 15 residues. Germline loops: CDR1 SNHLY, CDR2 FYNNEI. The J segment lost 5 bases and the V segment lost 2 bases, leaving 7 bases of the junction unmatched. This CDR3 is CASSERDRVIHEQYF. CDR3 DNA: TGTGCCAGCAGTGAAAGGGACAGGGTGATTCACGAGCAGTACTTC.

V is TRBV5-1 and J is TRBJ2-5, with D perhaps TRBD2 (6 bases). Germline V gene lookup returns CDR1 SGHRS and CDR2 YFSETQ. The CDR3 totals 14 residues. V dropped 2 bases and J dropped 0 bases, with 8 bases sitting between them. CDR3 DNA sequence: TGCGCCAGCAGCTTCTTAGCGGACCAAGAGACCCAGTACTTC. This codes for CASSFLADQETQYF.

This clone was counted at least ten times. The chain couples TRBV14 to TRBJ1-1; unclear D gene. The length of the CDR3 is 15 residues. With 4 bases removed from V and 4 bases from J, the gap between germline ends came to 16 bases. The germline V gene has CDR1 SGHDN and CDR2 FVKESK. The CDR3 DNA sequence: TGTGCCAGCAGCCCGTCGGGGATCTGGGGCACTGAAGCTTTCTTT. It codes for CASSPSGIWGTEAFF.

The chain combines TRBV25-1 with TRBJ2-1; TRBD2 aligns across 12 bases. The CDR3 consists of 17 residues. J gave up 6 bases and V 5 bases, and 11 bases lay outside the gene matches. Germline assignment: CDR1 MGHDK and CDR2 SYGVNS. The DNA of the CDR3 is TGTGCCAGCAGTTACCCCCTGACTAGCGGGAGAGGCAATGAGCAGTTCTTC. Translated, it gives CASSYPLTSGRGNEQFF.

The chain combines TRBV7-2 with TRBJ2-7, with 8 bases identical to TRBD1. The CDR3 sequence is 15 residues long. Losses at the gene ends were 5 bases for V and 0 bases for J; bases not matched to a gene: 6. Germline lookup yields CDR1 SGHTA and CDR2 FQGNSA. The CDR3 protein is CASSVNRGSSYEQYF. The CDR3 bases are TGTGCCAGCAGCGTTAACAGGGGGTCCTCCTACGAGCAGTACTTC.

This rearrangement joins TRBV7-2 to TRBJ2-3; 11 positions match TRBD2. The CDR3 consists of 16 residues. V lost 4 bases, J lost 2 bases, and 5 bases stayed unmatched. Germline V lookup: CDR1 SGHTA, CDR2 FQGNSA. CDR3 in DNA: TGTGCCAGCAGCTCCAATAGCGGGAGGGCCACAGATACGCAGTATTTT. It is translated as CASSSNSGRATDTQYF.

V is TRBV6-5 and J is TRBJ2-7, with 10 bases identical to TRBD1. From germline, CDR1 is MNHEY and CDR2 SVGAGI. Trimming at V came to 6 bases and at J to 6 bases, leaving 8 bases not matched to a gene. CDR3 size: 14 residues. The CDR3 sequence: CASSPGTGEAEQYF. CDR3 bases: TGTGCCAGCAGCCCCGGGACAGGGGAGGCCGAGCAGTACTTC.

This sequence joins TRBV27 and TRBJ2-7, with D tentatively TRBD1 (6 bases). Trimming removed 6 bases from V and 2 bases from J, with 8 bases in between. From germline, CDR1 is MNHEY and CDR2 SMNVEV (reference sequence). The CDR3 contains 12 residues. The CDR3 here is CASRTGTYEQYF. The CDR3, as DNA: TGTGCCAGCAGGACAGGAACCTACGAGCAGTACTTC.

The rearrangement joins TRBV5-8 to TRBJ2-3; D gene uncertain. Between the trimmed V and J ends, which lost 0 bases and 2 bases, there was a span of 10 bases. The CDR3 runs to 15 residues. CDR1 is SGHTS and CDR2 is YDEGEE in the germline V gene. This chain's CDR3 is CASSLGEYPTDTQYF. In DNA form, the CDR3 reads TGTGCCAGCAGCTTGGGGGAATATCCCACAGATACGCAGTATTTT.

The chain couples TRBV5-6 to TRBJ2-7; tentatively, D is TRBD2 (6 bases). The CDR3 length is 15 residues. CDR1 is SGHDT and CDR2 is YYEEEE in the germline V gene. The V gene lost 4 bases and the J gene lost 0 bases, with 14 bases spanning the gap. CDR3 amino acids: CASSLGTRSSYEQYF. For the CDR3, the DNA is TGTGCCAGCAGCCTTGGGACTCGGAGCTCCTACGAGCAGTACTTC.